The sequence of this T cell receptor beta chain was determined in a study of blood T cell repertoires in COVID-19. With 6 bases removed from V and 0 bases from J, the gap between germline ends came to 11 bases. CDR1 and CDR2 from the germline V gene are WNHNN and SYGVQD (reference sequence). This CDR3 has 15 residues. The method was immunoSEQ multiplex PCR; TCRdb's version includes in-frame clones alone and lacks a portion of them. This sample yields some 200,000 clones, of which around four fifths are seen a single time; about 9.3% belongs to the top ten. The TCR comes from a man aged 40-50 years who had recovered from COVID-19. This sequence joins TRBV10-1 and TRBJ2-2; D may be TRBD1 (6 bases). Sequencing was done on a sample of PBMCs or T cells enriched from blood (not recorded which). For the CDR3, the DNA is TGCGCCAGCAGCGATGGGGGCCCGAACACCGGGGAGCTGTTTTTT. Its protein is CASSDGGPNTGELFF.